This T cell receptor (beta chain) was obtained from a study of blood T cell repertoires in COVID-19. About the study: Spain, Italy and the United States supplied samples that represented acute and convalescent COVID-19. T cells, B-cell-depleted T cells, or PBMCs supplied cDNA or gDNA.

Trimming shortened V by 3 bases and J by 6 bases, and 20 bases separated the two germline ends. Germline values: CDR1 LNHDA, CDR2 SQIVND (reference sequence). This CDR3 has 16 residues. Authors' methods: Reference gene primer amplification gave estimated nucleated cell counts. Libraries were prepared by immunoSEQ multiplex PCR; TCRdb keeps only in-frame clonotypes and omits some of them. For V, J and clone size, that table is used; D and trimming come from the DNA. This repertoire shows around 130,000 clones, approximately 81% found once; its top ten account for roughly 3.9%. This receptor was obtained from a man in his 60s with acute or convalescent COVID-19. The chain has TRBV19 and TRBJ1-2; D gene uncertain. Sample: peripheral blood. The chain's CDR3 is CASSILITGSPNGYTF. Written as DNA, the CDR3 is TGTGCCAGTAGTATCCTTATTACGGGTTCCCCGAATGGCTACACCTTC. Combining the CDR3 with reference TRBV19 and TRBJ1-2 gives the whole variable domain DGGITQSPKYLFRKEGQNVTLSCEQNLNHDAMYWYRQDPGQGLRLIYYSQIVNDFQKGDIAEGYSVSREKKESFPLTVTSAQKNPTAFYLCASSILITGSPNGYTFGSGTRLTVV.